This T cell receptor beta chain was sequenced in a study of CD8+ T cells in alopecia areata (dated by TCRdb to the late 2010s). Background for the entire study: The treated patients, all with moderate-to-severe alopecia areata, were enrolled in an open-label pilot trial of oral tofacitinib given at 5 to 10 mg twice daily. Tofacitinib was administered for 6 to 18 months, and 6 months of follow-up off drug were then conducted to assess delayed response and recurrence. The study used high-throughput TCRbeta sequencing to examine T cell clonal expansion in alopecia areata, in both the C3H/HeJ mouse model and human patients. Scalp tissue and sorted CD4+ and CD8+ peripheral blood T cells from patchy and totalis/universalis alopecia areata patients and from healthy controls were covered by human TCRbeta sequencing. Biopsies were taken from tofacitinib-treated patients at baseline and at 4 and 24 weeks of treatment, and a later scalp biopsy was taken in several of the tofacitinib-treated patients. Scalp clonality was compared among normal scalp (n=4), patchy alopecia areata scalp (n=8), and alopecia totalis/universalis scalp (n=8). RNA was obtained with the PAXgene miRNA kit for fixed scalp, the miRNeasy kit for PBMCs, and the RNeasy kit for mouse skin. TCRbeta CDR3 regions were amplified by immunoSEQ multiplex PCR with 35 Vbeta forward and 13 Jbeta reverse primers.

Reading the label with the study, this specimen's time point is: baseline before oral tofacitinib. From alopecia areata patients, peripheral blood was collected along with lesional scalp punch biopsies. PBMCs were separated by density centrifugation and stained for CD3, CD4 and CD8, after which CD4+ and CD8+ T cells were sorted on a FACSAria. Trimming takes 1 base from V and 2 bases from J, and the germline ends sit 20 bases apart. CDR1 and CDR2, per the germline V gene, are MGHDK and SYGVNS. Reading from cysteine to phenylalanine, the CDR3 counts 18 amino acids. The CDR3 DNA has 54 bases and is translated from base 1. General study outcomes and caveats: Scalp TCR repertoire analysis is complicated because resident alphabeta T cells in normal human skin are also sequenced, whereas mouse skin is dominated by gammadelta T cells. Lesional scalp, especially in alopecia totalis/universalis, showed higher clonality and more expanded CD8+ clones than normal scalp, suggesting antigenic drive. TCR sequences shared between patients were less clear than in mice, possibly partly because of HLA diversity in the patient population.

Library preparation employed the immunoSEQ multiplex PCR assay. To provide template for TCR sequencing, every sample had RNA extracted and reverse transcribed into cDNA. First-strand cDNA was synthesized with SuperScript III using a 2:1 mix of oligo-dT and random hexamers. A synthetic immune receptor repertoire was used to measure amplification bias, and any remaining bias was corrected computationally. In the paper's pipeline: After raw reads were preprocessed to remove errors, the CDR3 was defined following IMGT conventions as running from the conserved cysteine to phenylalanine. Clonality was computed by normalizing Shannon entropy by log2 of the number of productive unique TCRs and subtracting the result from 1. CD4 or CD8 identity of scalp clones was inferred by cross-referencing scalp TCRbeta sequences with sorted blood CD4 and CD8 repertoires. Entries here come from immuneACCESS through TCRdb and include only in-frame sequences with V and J called. Some clones fail to appear in such tables; in the studies checked, an unresolved V gene covers under half of the shortfall, and the cause of the remainder is unknown. Clone size and V and J calls were adopted from that table, with D and trimming inferred from the DNA. This sample gives 140,000 to 150,000 clones in total; about 47% of them show up just once. The leading ten clones occupy roughly 0.99% of the sample.

A word on this clone: Its recognized antigen is unknown. One base away there is no much larger clone; base qualities are not given.

This receptor was obtained from a human donor with alopecia areata. Specimen: CD4+ T cells sorted from blood, collected at week 0. Here the chain combines TRBV25-1 and TRBJ2-5; the D gene lacks a confident call. Here the CDR3 is given as CASSESRRPPTLQETQYF. In nucleotide form, the sequence is TGTGCCAGCAGTGAATCGAGGAGACCACCCACCCTTCAAGAGACCCAGTACTTC.